Listed here is a single T cell receptor beta chain. Its antigen remains unidentified. The assay was immunoSEQ multiplex PCR, and TCRdb's table has in-frame clones only and misses some. The table records 140,000 to 150,000 clones, 75% to 90% of them present only once. This sample was included in a study of T cell responses to AZD1222 COVID-19 vaccine. Study information: Doses given second, at about 4 or about 12 weeks, were pooled. Findings and limits, study-wide: Spike-specific TCR breadth and depth both grew after two AZD1222 doses. Baseline seropositivity occurred in only a handful of AZD1222 recipients. Scientists sampled the repertoires only once the peak T cell response had passed.

This CDR3 spans 12 amino acids. The V end was cut by 7 bases, the J end by 5 bases, with 12 bases between. Germline lookup yields CDR1 MNHEY and CDR2 SVGAGI. The TCR comes from an adult in good health. Sample: peripheral blood, taken on day 0 of AZD1222 vaccination. The chain has TRBV6-5 and TRBJ2-7; TRBD2 might be the D (5 bases). Here the CDR3 DNA reads TGTGCCAGCATACCGGGGTCCCACGAGCAGTACTTC. Translated: CASIPGSHEQYF.